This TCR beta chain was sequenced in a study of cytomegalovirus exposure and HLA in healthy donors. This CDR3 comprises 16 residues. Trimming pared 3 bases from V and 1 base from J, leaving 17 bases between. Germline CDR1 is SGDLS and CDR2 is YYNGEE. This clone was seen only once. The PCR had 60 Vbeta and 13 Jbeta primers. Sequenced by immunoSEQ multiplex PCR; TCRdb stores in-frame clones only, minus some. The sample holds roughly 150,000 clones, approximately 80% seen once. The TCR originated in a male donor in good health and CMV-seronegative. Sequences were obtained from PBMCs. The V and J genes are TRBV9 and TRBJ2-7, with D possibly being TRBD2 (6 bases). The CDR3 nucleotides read TGTGCCAGCAGCGGGGGGGTGGCTGAACATTCCTACGAGCAGTACTTC. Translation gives CASSGGVAEHSYEQYF.